This T cell receptor beta chain derives from a study of blood T cell repertoires in COVID-19 (dated by TCRdb to about 2020). Study-level background: The collaborator samples originated in the United States, Italy and Spain and spanned the acute and convalescent phases of COVID-19. The prospective study material was composed of cDNA or gDNA derived from T cells, B-cell-depleted T cells, or PBMCs. Subjects who had been exposed to COVID-19, were actively infected with it, or had recovered from it provided the deeply sampled blood TCRbeta repertoires that made up the dataset. A freely available public database, intended as a resource for researchers studying the immune response to SARS-CoV-2, is where the repertoires were released. The samples were drawn from two sources: the first 160 participants of the ongoing ImmuneRACE study, and 1,000 to 1,500 subjects contributed by 6 global collaborators. A de-identified subject ID, COVID-19 status, age in years and sex were almost always included in the sample metadata. Where available, HLA class I and class II types were obtained from metadata supplied by the sample provider rather than from assay-based typing.

The CDR1 and CDR2 encoded by the germline V gene are SGHRS and YFSETQ. The CDR3 measures 15 amino acids from cysteine to phenylalanine. Only the CDR3 DNA stays, 45 bases, in frame from base 1. At the junction V is shortened by 4 bases and J by 0 bases, with 11 bases in between. The immunoSEQ Assay, a bias-controlled multiplex PCR, was used to amplify TCRbeta CDR3 regions from genomic DNA. The authors processed their data as follows. Nucleated cell counts per sample were estimated from amplification of reference gene primers within the assay. To quantify the absolute abundance of each unique TCRbeta CDR3 rearrangement, sequence reads were collapsed and filtered. Productive Simpson clonality was computed per sample as the square root of Simpson's diversity index over productive rearrangements. TCRdb limited this immuneACCESS table to in-frame rearrangements with V and J called. A share of clones is missing; checked studies link under half to unresolved V genes, and the rest is unexplained. V and J calls and clone size are as listed in that table; D and trimming were resolved from the DNA. Across this sample there are about 89,000 clones, with 75% to 85% seen only once. Over 15% of the sample is held by the ten biggest clonotypes.

Remarks on this clone: The antigen this receptor binds is unknown. No per-base quality is available; no much larger clone lies one base away.

The investigation overall reported the following: The amount of clinical and demographic metadata varied by source and participant and was provided uncurated.

The collaborating institutions used their own protocols to collect whole blood in K2EDTA tubes. For TCRbeta analysis, collaborator samples were shipped as frozen whole blood, as isolated PBMCs, or as DNA extracted from either sample type. This receptor was identified in an elderly woman with acute or convalescent COVID-19. The V and J segments used are TRBV5-1 and TRBJ2-1, and possibly TRBD2, on 6 matching bases. What was sequenced was peripheral blood. The CDR3 protein sequence reads: CASSPGTGSYNEQFF. The DNA sequence is as follows: TGCGCCAGCAGCCCCGGGACTGGCTCCTACAATGAGCAGTTCTTC.